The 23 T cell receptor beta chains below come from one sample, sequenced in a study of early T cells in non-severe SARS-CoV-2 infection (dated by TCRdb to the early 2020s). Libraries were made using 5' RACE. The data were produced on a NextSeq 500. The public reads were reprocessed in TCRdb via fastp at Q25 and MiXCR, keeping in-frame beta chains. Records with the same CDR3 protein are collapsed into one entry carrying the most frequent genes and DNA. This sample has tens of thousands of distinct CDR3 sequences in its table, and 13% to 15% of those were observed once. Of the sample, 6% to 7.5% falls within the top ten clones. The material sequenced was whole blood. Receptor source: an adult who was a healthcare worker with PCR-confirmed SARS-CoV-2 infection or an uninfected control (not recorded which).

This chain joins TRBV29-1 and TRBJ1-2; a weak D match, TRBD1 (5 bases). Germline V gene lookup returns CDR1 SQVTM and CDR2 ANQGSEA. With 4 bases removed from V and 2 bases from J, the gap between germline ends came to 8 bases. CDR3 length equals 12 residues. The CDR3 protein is CSVVRGNYGYTF. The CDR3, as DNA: TGCAGCGTTGTGAGGGGAAACTATGGCTACACCTTC.

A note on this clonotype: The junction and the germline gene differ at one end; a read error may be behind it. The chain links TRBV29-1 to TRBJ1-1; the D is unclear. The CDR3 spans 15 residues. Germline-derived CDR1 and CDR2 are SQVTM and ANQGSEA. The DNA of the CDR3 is TGCAGCGTTGAAGATCCCTATCGCCTGAACACTGAAGTTTTCTTT. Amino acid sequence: CSVEDPYRLNTEVFF.

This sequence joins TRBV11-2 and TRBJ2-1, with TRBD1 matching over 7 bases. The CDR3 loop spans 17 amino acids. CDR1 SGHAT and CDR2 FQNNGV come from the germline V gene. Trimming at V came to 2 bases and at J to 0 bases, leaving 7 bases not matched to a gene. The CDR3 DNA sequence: TGTGCCAGCAGCTTAATAAAGGGGGCCACCTCCTACAATGAGCAGTTCTTC. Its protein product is CASSLIKGATSYNEQFF.

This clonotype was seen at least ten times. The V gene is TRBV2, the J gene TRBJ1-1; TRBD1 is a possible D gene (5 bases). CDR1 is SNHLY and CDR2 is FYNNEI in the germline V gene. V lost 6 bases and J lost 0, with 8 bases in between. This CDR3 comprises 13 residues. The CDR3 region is CASRTDLNTEAFF. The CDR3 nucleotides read TGTGCCAGCAGGACAGACTTGAACACTGAAGCTTTCTTT.

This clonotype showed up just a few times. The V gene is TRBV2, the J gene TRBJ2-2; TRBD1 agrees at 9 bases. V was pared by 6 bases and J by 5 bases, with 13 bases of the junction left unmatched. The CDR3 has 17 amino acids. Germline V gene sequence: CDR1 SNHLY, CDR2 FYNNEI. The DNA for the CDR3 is TGTGCCAGCAGGAGGGAGAAGACAGGGGGTAGAACCGGGGAGCTGTTTTTT. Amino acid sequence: CASRREKTGGRTGELFF.

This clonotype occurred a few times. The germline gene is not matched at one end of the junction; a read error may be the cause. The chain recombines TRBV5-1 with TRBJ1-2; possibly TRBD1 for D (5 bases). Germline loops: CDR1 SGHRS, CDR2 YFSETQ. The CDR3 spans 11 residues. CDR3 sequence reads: CASSLAKDTYF. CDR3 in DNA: TGCGCCAGCAGCTTGGCCAAGGACACCTACTTC.

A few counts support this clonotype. The CDR3 DNA reads as TGTGCCAGCAGGGACAGGGTGGTCGGCTACACCTTC. Its translation: CASRDRVVGYTF. The V call is TRBV2, the J call TRBJ1-2, with TRBD1 identical over 8 bases. The V gene's germline CDR1 is SNHLY and CDR2 FYNNEI. This CDR3 has 12 amino acids. The V and J ends lost 6 bases and 8 bases, in that order; junction bases with no gene match: 5.

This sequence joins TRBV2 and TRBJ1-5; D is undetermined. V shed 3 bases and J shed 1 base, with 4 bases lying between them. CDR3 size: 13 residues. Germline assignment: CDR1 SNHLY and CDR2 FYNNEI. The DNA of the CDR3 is TGTGCCAGCAGTGATAACAGCAATCAGCCCCAGCATTTT. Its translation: CASSDNSNQPQHF.

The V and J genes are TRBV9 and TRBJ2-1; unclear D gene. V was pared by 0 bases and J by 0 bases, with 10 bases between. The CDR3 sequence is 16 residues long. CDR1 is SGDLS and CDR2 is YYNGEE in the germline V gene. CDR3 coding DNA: TGTGCCAGCAGCGTAGCTGGCGGAAGCTCCTACAATGAGCAGTTCTTC. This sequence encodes CASSVAGGSSYNEQFF.

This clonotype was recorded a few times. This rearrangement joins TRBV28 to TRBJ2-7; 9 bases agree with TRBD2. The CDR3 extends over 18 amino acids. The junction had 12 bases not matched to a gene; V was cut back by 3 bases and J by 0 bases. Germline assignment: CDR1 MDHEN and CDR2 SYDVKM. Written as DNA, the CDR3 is TGTGCCAGCAGTTTCGATTCTAGCGGGGAGGGTTCCTCCTACGAGCAGTACTTC. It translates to CASSFDSSGEGSSYEQYF. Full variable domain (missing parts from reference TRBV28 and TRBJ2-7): DVKVTQSSRYLVKRTGEKVFLECVQDMDHENMFWYRQDPGLGLRLIYFSYDVKMKEKGDIPEGYSVSREKKERFSLILESASTNQTSMYLCASSFDSSGEGSSYEQYFGPGTRLTVT.

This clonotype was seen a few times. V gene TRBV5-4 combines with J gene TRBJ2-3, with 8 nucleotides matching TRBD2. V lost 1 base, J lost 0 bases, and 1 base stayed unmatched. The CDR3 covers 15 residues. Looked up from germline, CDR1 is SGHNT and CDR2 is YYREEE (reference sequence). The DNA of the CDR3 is TGTGCCAGCAGCTTGAAGCGGGAGAGCACAGATACGCAGTATTTT. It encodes CASSLKRESTDTQYF.

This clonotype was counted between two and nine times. Here the CDR3 DNA reads TGTGCCAGCAGTTTCGATCCGGGACAGCAAGAGACCCAGTACTTC. Translated: CASSFDPGQQETQYF. V usage is TRBV28 and J usage is TRBJ2-5, with 7 positions matching TRBD1. V shed 3 bases, J shed 2 bases, and the junction held 6 bases outside the gene matches. Germline CDR1 reads MDHEN; CDR2 reads SYDVKM. The CDR3 runs 15 residues.

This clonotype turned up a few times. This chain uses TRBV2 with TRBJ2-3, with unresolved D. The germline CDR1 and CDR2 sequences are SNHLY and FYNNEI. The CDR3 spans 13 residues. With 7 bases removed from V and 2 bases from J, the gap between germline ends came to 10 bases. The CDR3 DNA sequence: TGTGCCAGCAACCCGCCTTTCACAGATACGCAGTATTTT. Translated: CASNPPFTDTQYF.

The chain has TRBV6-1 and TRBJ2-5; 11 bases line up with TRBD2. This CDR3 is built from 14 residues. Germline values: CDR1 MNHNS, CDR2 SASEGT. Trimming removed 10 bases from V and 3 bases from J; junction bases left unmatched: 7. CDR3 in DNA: TGTGCCACCGAGGTTAGCGGGAGGGAAGAGACCCAGTACTTC. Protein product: CATEVSGREETQYF.

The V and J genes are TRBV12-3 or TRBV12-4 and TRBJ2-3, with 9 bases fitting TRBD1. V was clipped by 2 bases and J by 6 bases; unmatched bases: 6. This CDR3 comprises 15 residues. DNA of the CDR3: TGTGCCAGCAGTTTAAGGGGACAGGGAGAGGATACGCAGTATTTT. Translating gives CASSLRGQGEDTQYF.

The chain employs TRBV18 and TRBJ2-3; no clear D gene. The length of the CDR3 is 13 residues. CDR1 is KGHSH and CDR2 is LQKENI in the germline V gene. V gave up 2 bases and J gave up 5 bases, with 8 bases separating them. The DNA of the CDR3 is TGTGCCAGCTCACCATGGATTAGAGATACGCAGTATTTT. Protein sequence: CASSPWIRDTQYF.

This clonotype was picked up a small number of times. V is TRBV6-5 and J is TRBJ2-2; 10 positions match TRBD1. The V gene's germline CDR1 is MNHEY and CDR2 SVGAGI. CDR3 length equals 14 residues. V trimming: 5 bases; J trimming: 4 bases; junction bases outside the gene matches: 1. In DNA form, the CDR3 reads TGTGCCAGCAGTGGGACAGGGGCCACCGGGGAGCTGTTTTTT. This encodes CASSGTGATGELFF.

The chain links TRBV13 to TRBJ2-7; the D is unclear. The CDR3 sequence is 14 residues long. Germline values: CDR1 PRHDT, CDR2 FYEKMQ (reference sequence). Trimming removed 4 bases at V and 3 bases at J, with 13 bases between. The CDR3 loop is CASSSTLTHYEQYF. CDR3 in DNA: TGTGCCAGCAGCTCCACGCTGACCCACTACGAGCAGTACTTC. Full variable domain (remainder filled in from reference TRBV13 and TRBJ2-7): AAGVIQSPRHLIKEKRETATLKCYPIPRHDTVYWYQQGPGQDPQFLISFYEKMQSDKGSIPDRFSAQQFSDYHSELNMSSLELGDSALYFCASSSTLTHYEQYFGPGTRLTVT.

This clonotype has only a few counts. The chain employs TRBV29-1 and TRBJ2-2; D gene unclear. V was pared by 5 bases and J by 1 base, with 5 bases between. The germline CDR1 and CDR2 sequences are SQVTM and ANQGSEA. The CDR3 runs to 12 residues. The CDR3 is CSVPKNTGELFF. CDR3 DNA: TGCAGCGTTCCCAAGAACACCGGGGAGCTGTTTTTT.

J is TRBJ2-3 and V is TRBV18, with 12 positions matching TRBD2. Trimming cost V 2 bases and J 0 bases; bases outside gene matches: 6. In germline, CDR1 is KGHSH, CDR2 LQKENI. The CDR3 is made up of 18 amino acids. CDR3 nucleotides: TGTGCCAGCTCACCAACGCTCGGACTAGCGGGAAGCACAGATACGCAGTATTTT. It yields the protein CASSPTLGLAGSTDTQYF.

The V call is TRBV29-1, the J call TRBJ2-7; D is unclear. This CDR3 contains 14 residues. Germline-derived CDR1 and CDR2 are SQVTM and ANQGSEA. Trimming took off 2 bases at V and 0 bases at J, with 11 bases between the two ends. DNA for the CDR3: TGCAGCGTTGAAACGGGCCGCTTCTCCTACGAGCAGTACTTC. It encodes CSVETGRFSYEQYF.

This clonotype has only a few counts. The chain's CDR3 is CASSFFGETSYNEQFF. Here the CDR3 DNA reads TGTGCCAGCAGCTTTTTCGGCGAGACCTCCTACAATGAGCAGTTCTTC. The V and J genes are TRBV5-8 and TRBJ2-1; D unresolved. V lost 2 bases, J lost 0 bases, and 12 bases lay in between. The CDR3 runs to 16 residues. Germline CDR1 SGHTS, CDR2 YDEGEE.

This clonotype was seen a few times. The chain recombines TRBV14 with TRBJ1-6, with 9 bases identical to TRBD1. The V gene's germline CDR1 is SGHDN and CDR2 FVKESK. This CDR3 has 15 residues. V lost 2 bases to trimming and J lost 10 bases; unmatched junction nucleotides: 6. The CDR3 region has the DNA TGTGCCAGCAGCCAAACAGGGGGCCCCGAGTCACCCCTCCACTTT. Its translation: CASSQTGGPESPLHF. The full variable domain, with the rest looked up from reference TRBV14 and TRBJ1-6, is EAGVTQFPSHSVIEKGQTVTLRCDPISGHDNLYWYRRVMGKEIKFLLHFVKESKQDESGMPNNRFLAERTGGTYSTLKVQPAELEDSGVYFCASSQTGGPESPLHFGNGTRLTVT.